This T cell receptor beta chain stems from a study of a mutant IDH1 vaccine in newly diagnosed glioma. The method was immunoSEQ multiplex PCR; TCRdb's version includes in-frame clones alone and lacks a portion of them. This sample has 40,000 to 55,000 clones, with roughly 78% found just once. Concerning this clone itself: Antigen unknown.

Time point specified: week 5, during vaccination. All doses held 300 ug of mutant IDH1 20-mer peptide, with topical imiquimod. The V gene's germline CDR1 is SGHTA and CDR2 FQGNSA. This CDR3 is 14 amino acids long. After removal of 1 base from V and 6 bases from J, the junction contained 0 bases not matched to a gene. The starting material was PBMCs, obtained from a glioma patient whose treatment included an IDH1 peptide vaccine. This chain joins TRBV7-2 and TRBJ1-6; 7 positions agree with TRBD1. This clonotype was obtained from a man aged 50 or older with glioma. The CDR3 DNA sequence: TGTGCCAGCAGCTTAGAGGGGGCTAATTCACCCCTCCACTTT. Amino acid sequence: CASSLEGANSPLHF.